This T cell receptor beta chain was found in a study of technical replicates of blood from a few donors. CDR1 is MNHEY, CDR2 SMNVEV, per germline (reference sequence). The V end was cut by 3 bases, the J end by 9 bases, with 14 bases between. This CDR3 spans 13 amino acids. This clone was detected once. Some clones are missing from TCRdb's copy, which holds only in-frame ones; the method was immunoSEQ multiplex PCR. The profile shows around 80,000 clones, 90% to 95% of them singletons. The sample was T cells isolated from PBMCs. This chain uses TRBV27 with TRBJ2-5; D remains ambiguous. This clonotype originated in a human donor in good health. The chain's CDR3 is CASSLNPDWAQYF. The DNA for the CDR3 is TGTGCCAGCAGTTTGAACCCCGACTGGGCCCAGTACTTC.